The sequence of this T cell receptor (beta chain) was determined in a study of T cell repertoires in ileal Crohn's disease. Study context: Thiopurines (11) or anti-TNF agents (roughly 17) were given postoperatively to about half. Study results and caveats: Endoscopic recurrence occurred in every patient whose clonality exceeded 26.8%.

Roughly 0.55 micrograms of biopsy DNA per sample underwent TCRB immunosequencing. The protocol was immunoSEQ multiplex PCR, while the TCRdb copy is restricted to in-frame clones and leaves out a portion. The sample holds under 20,000 clones, 83% seen once. This clone was picked up one time. Antigen specificity is unknown. The V gene's germline CDR1 is SGHTA and CDR2 FQGNSA. Between the trimmed V and J ends, which lost 2 bases and 0 bases, there was a span of 8 bases. This CDR3 has 15 amino acids. The clonotype originates from an adult with Crohn's disease. The V and J genes are TRBV7-2 and TRBJ1-5; perhaps TRBD1 as D (5 bases). Specimen: ileal tissue. The CDR3 region has the DNA TGTGCCAGCAGCTTATCAGGGCTTAGCAATCAGCCCCAGCATTTT. Amino acids: CASSLSGLSNQPQHF.